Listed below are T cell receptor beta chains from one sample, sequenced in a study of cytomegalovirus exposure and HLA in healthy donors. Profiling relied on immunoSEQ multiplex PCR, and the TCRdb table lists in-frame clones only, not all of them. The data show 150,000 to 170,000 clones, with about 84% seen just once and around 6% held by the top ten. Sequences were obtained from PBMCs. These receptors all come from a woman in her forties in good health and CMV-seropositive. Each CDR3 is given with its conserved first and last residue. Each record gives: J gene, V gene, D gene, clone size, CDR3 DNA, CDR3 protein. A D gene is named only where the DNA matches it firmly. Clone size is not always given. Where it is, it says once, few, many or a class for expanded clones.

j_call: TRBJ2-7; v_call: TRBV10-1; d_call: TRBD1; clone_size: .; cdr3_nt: TGCGCCAACCACCGAACCCGGGACAGGGACCCCCTAAGCCACTACGAGCAGTACTTC; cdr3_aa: CANHRTRDRDPLSHYEQYF
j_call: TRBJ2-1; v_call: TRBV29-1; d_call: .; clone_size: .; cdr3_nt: TGCAGCGTCCAAGGTGGAGGGAGTAGGCAGTTCTTC; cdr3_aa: CSVQGGGSRQFF
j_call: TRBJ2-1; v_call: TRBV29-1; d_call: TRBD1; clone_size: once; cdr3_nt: TGCAGCGTTGGGGGACAGGTTTACAATGAGCAGTTCTTC; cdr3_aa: CSVGGQVYNEQFF
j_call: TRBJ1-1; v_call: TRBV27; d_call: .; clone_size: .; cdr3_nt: TGTGCCAGCAGTTTCGGTCCGGGCACTGAAGCTTTCTTT; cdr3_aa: CASSFGPGTEAFF
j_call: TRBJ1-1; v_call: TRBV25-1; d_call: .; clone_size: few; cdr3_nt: TGTGCCAGCAGCTTTCCAGGAGGTGAAGCTTTCTTT; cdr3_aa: CASSFPGGEAFF
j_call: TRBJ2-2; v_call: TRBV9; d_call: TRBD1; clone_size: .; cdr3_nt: TGTGCCAGCAGCGAACGGACAGGGGAGGCCACCGGGGAGCTGTTTTTT; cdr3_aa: CASSERTGEATGELFF
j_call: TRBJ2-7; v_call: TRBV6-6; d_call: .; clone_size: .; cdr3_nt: TGTGCCAGCACTAGCCCTAGCTCCTACGAGCAGTACTTC; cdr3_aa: CASTSPSSYEQYF
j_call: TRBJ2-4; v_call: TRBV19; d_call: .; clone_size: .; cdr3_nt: TGTGCCAGTAGTTCCTCGGAGTGGAGGGGAGCCAAAAACATTCAGTACTTC; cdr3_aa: CASSSSEWRGAKNIQYF
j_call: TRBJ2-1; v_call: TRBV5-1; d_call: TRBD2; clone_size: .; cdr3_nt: TGCGCCAGCAGCATTCTAGCGGGAAGTGTCTACAATGAGCAGTTCTTC; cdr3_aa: CASSILAGSVYNEQFF
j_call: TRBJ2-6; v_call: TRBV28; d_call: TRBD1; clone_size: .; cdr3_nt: TGTGCCAGCACCCTGCAGGGGGCTGGGGCCAACGTCCTGACTTTC; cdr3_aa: CASTLQGAGANVLTF
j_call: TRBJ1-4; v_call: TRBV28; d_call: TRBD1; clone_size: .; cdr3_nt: TGTGCCAGCAGCATCCTACAGGGGTCGGGTGAAAAACTGTTTTTT; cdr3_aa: CASSILQGSGEKLFF
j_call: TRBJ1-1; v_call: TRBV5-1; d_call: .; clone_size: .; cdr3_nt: TGCGCCAGCAGGCTGGGGGCCGGCACTGAAGCTTTCTTT; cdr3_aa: CASRLGAGTEAFF
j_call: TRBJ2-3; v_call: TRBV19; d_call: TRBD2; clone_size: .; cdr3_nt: TGTGCCACACAAGCGGGAGGGCCGGGGGATACGCAGTATTTT; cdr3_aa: CATQAGGPGDTQYF
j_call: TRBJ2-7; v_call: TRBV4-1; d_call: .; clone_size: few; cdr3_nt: TGCGCCAGCAGCCAAGATTTCCGACAGAACTACGAGCAGTACTTC; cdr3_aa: CASSQDFRQNYEQYF
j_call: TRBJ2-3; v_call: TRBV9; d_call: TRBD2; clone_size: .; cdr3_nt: TGTGCCAGCAGCGTAGGAACTAGCGGGAGCACAGATACGCAGTATTTT; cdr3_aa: CASSVGTSGSTDTQYF
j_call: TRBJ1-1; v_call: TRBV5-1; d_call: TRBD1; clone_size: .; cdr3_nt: TGCGCCAGCAGCTTGGAGGGACAGGGTTCTGAAGCTTTCTTT; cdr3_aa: CASSLEGQGSEAFF
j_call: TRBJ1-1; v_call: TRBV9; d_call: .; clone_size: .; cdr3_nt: TGTGCCAGCAGCGTATCTCCCGCAGGGGACACTGAAGCTTTCTTT; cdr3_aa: CASSVSPAGDTEAFF
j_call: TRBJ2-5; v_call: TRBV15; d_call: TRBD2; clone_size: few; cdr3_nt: TGTGCCACCAGCAGAGTGGCCGGACTAGCACATCGGACCCAGTACTTC; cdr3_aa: CATSRVAGLAHRTQYF
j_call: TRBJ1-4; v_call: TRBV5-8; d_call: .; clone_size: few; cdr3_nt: TGTGCCAGCAGCTTGACTGGAACTAATGAAAAACTGTTTTTT; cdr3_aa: CASSLTGTNEKLFF
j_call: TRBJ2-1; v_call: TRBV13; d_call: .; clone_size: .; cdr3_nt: TGTGCCAGCAGCCCCGGAGTAGGGGTAGGTGAGCAGTTCTTC; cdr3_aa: CASSPGVGVGEQFF
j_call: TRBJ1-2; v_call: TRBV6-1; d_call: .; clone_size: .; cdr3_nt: TGTGCCAGCACCGAGGGAGGGTTTGGCTACACCTTC; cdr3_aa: CASTEGGFGYTF
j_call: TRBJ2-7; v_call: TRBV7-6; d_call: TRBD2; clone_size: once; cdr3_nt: TGTGCCAGCAGCCTGAGCGGGAGGGTTGGGACCTACGAGCAGTACTTC; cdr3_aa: CASSLSGRVGTYEQYF
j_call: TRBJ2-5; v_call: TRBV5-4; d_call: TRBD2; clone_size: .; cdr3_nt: TGTGCCAGCAGCTTGAAGGAGACTAGCGGGATCCTCGGACAAGAGACCCAGTACTTC; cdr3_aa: CASSLKETSGILGQETQYF
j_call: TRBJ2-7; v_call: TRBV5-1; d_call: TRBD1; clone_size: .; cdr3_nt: TGCGCCAGCAGCCGTTACCGGACAGGGGGCTCGGACGAGCAGTACTTC; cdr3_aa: CASSRYRTGGSDEQYF
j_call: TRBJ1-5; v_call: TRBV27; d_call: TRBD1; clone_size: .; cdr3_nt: TGTGCCAGCAGTCACGAGACAGGGTCTGGGCAGCCCCAGCATTTT; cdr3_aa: CASSHETGSGQPQHF
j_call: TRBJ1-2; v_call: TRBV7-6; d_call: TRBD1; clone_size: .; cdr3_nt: TGTGCCAGCAGCTTAGAGGCAGGGGGCACCACTAACTATGGCTACACCTTC; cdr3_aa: CASSLEAGGTTNYGYTF
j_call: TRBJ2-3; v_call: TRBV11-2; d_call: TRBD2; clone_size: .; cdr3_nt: TGTGCCAGCAGCCGGACTAGCGGGAAAACAGATACGCAGTATTTT; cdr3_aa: CASSRTSGKTDTQYF
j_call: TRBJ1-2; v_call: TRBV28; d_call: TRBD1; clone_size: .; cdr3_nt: TGTGCCAGCAGACTCCCGTTGGGACAGGGTAACTATGGCTACACCTTC; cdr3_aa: CASRLPLGQGNYGYTF
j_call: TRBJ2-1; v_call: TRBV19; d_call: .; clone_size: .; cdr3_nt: TGTGCCAGTAGTACCCCGGGACTGGGGCACAATGAGCAGTTCTTC; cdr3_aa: CASSTPGLGHNEQFF
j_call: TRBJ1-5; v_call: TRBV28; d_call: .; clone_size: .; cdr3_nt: TGTGCCAGCAGCTCCCCGCGGGAGTTTGTTTCCCAGCATTTT; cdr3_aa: CASSSPREFVSQHF
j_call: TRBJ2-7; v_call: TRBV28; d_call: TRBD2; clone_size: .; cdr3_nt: TGTGCCAGCAGTTTAACGCTAGCGGGTTACGAGCAGTACTTC; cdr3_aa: CASSLTLAGYEQYF
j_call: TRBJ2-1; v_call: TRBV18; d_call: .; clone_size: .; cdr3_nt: TGTGCCAGCTCACCAACCGGGAGTGGATTAGGTGAGCAGTTCTTC; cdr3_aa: CASSPTGSGLGEQFF
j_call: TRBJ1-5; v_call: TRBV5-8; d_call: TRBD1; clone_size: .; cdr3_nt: TGTGCCAGCAGCTCGTGGGGACAGGGGGCGAATCAGCCCCAGCATTTT; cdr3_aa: CASSSWGQGANQPQHF
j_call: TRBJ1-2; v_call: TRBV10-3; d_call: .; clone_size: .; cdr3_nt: TGTGCCATCAGCCAGACGGGAAGTTATGGCTACACCTTC; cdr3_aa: CAISQTGSYGYTF
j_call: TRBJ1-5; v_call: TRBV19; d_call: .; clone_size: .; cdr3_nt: TGTGCCAGTAGTATCGCAGGGGCCAATCAGCCCCAGCATTTT; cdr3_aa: CASSIAGANQPQHF
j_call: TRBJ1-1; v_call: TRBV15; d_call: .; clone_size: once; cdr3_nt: TGTGCCACCAGCAGAGTGTCAGGGGTTGGGTCTGAAGCTTTCTTT; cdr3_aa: CATSRVSGVGSEAFF
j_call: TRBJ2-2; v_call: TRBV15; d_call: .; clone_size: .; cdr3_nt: TGTGCCACCAGCAGAGACTACACCGGGGAGCTGTTTTTT; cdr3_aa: CATSRDYTGELFF
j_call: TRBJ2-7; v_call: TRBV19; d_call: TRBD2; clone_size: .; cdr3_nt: TGTGCCAGTAGTCCCCGGGGTAGCGGGAGCTACGAGCAGTACTTC; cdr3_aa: CASSPRGSGSYEQYF
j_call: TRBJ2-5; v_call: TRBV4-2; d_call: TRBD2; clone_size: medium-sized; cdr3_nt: TGTGCCAGCAGCCGGACTAGCGGGGGGGAGACCCAGTACTTC; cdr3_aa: CASSRTSGGETQYF
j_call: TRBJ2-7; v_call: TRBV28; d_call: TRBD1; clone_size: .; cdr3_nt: TGTGCCAGTAGAGCAGGGGGCAACTACGAGCAGTACTTC; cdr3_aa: CASRAGGNYEQYF
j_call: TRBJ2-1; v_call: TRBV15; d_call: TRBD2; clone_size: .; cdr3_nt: TGTGCCACCAGCAGAAGGGCTAGCGGGAAGATTCTCAATGAGCAGTTCTTC; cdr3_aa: CATSRRASGKILNEQFF
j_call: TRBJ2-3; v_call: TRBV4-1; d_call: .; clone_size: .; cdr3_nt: TGCGCCAGCAGCCATATCGCGGGACTCATTGCAGATACGCAGTATTTT; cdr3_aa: CASSHIAGLIADTQYF
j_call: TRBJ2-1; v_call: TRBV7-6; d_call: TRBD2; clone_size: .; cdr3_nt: TGTGCCAGCAGCCCTATCTGGGGGGCGGGGGGTGAGCAGTTCTTC; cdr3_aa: CASSPIWGAGGEQFF
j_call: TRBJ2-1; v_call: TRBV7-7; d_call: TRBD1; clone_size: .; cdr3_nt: TGTGCTAGCAGCTCCGGGACAGGGGATTACAGTGAGCAGTTCTTC; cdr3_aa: CASSSGTGDYSEQFF
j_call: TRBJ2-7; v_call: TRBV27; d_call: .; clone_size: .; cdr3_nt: TGTGCCAGCAGACCGCGGGGAGGCGAGCAGTACTTC; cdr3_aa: CASRPRGGEQYF
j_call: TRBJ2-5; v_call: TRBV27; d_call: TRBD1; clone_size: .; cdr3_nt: TGTGCCAGCAGTTTAGTCAGGGGGGAGACCCAGTACTTC; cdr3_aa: CASSLVRGETQYF
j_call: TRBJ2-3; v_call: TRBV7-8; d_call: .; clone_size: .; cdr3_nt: TGTGCCAGCAGCTCCCGGCGGGGTAGCACAGATACGCAGTATTTT; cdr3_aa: CASSSRRGSTDTQYF
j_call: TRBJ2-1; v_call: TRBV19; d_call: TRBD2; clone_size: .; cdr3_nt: TGTGCCAGTAGTATAGGGTGGAGGACTAGCGGGTACAATGAGCAGTTCTTC; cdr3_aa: CASSIGWRTSGYNEQFF
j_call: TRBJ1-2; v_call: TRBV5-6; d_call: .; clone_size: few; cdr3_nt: TGTGCCAGCAGCTTATACGCGGGGGCGCGGGGCTACACCTTC; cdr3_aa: CASSLYAGARGYTF
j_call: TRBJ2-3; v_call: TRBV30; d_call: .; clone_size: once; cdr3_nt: TGTGCCTGGAGTGCCAGGGTGGAGGATACGCAGTATTTT; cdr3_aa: CAWSARVEDTQYF
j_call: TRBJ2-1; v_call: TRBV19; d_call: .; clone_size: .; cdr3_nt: TGTGCCAGTAGTATCCAGGGTGGACCCTACAATGAGCAGTTCTTC; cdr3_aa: CASSIQGGPYNEQFF
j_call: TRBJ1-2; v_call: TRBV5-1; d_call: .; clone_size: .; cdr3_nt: TGCGCCAGCAGGGCCGGGAGTCCTGGCTACACCTTC; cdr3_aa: CASRAGSPGYTF